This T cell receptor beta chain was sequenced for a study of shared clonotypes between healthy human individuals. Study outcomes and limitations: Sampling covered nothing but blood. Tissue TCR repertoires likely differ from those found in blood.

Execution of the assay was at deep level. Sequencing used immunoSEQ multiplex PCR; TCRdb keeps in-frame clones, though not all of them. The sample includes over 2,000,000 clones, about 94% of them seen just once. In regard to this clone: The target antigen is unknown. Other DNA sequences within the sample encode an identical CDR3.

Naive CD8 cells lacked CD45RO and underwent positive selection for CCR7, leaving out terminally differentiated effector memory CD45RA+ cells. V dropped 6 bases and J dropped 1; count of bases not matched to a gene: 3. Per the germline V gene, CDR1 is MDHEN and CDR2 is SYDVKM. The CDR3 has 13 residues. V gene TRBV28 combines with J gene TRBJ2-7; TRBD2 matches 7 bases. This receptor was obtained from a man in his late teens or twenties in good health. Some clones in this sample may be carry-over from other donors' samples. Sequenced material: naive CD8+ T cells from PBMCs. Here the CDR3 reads CASSTGGSYEQYF. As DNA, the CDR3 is TGTGCCAGCAGCACGGGGGGATCCTACGAGCAGTACTTC. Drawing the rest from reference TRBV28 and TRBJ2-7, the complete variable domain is DVKVTQSSRYLVKRTGEKVFLECVQDMDHENMFWYRQDPGLGLRLIYFSYDVKMKEKGDIPEGYSVSREKKERFSLILESASTNQTSMYLCASSTGGSYEQYFGPGTRLTVT.